The TCR beta chain under discussion was sequenced for a study of shared clonotypes between healthy human individuals (TCRdb year 2020). Looking at the study overall: The cohort comprised a couple of women and a few men aged 18 to 49 years. Per donor, three plates each were used for CD4 naive and CD4 memory, two for CD8 naive, and one for CD8 memory. The study deeply sequenced blood TCR repertoires of about 5 healthy adults to estimate repertoire size and the extent of clonotype sharing between individuals. To increase sequencing depth and limit assay-specific biases, TCR repertoire library preparation and sequencing were carried out by different laboratories using diverse techniques. Between about 0.85 and 10 billion PBMCs per donor were obtained by leukapheresis. Study-wide conclusions, independent of this receptor: Only blood was sampled, and tissue TCR repertoires likely differ from those in blood. Based on pairwise subsampling, the degree of clonotype sharing among donors was expected to be affected by sequencing depth. Naive subsets generally had larger estimated clonotype richness than memory subsets. Sharing across a handful of donors was observed for around 5% of naive CD4, over 3% of naive CD8, roughly 2.3% of memory CD4, and approximately 0.41% of memory CD8 clonotypes. Compared with non-shared clonotypes, clonotypes shared by all four sorted-subset donors had higher generation probabilities. Even with the large sequencing depth, rarefaction of the sorted-subset datasets indicated that sequencing was incomplete. Because the study included only a small number of donors, the genetic and exposure-history diversity represented was limited.

The V end loses 5 bases and the J end loses 2 bases, and a stretch of 10 bases separates them. Inclusive of the bounding cysteine and phenylalanine, the CDR3 is 14 residues long. Of all the DNA, just the CDR3 is kept, 42 bases in frame from base 1. In the germline V gene (reference sequence), CDR1 corresponds to SEHNR and CDR2 to FQNEAQ. TCR CDR3 regions were amplified from genomic DNA by multiplex PCR using the deep immunoSEQ assay. Genomic DNA extracted from each cell subset was distributed evenly over all wells of several immunoSEQ 96-well plates, and each plate served as one replicate. For sorted subsets, each replicate PCR was loaded with 200 ng genomic DNA, equivalent to about 30,000 T cell genomes. The purified libraries were quantified using a Qubit 3.0 fluorometer, sized with a Bioanalyzer 2100, and then quantified again using the KAPA Library Quantification kit. Each immunoSEQ 96-well plate was sequenced on its own single-read 150-cycle Illumina NextSeq 550 flow cell. As for the authors' bioinformatics: Because only junctional sequences without quality scores were contained in the immunoSEQ output, filtering matching that applied to full-length reads could not be performed. To assign V/J genes and CDR3, sequences were annotated against IMGT germline references using PyIR, a Python wrapper for IgBLAST v1.9. Reads were filtered out if the reads had weak V/J assignments (E-value above 1e-6), no CDR3, stop codons, out-of-frame junctions, or ambiguous translated residues. A V3J clonotype was defined by an identical inferred V gene, J gene, and CDR3 amino acid sequence. Percentage overlap between repertoires was calculated by dividing the number of shared unique clonotypes by the size of the smaller repertoire. Three approaches were used to assess repertoire richness: RTK rarefaction, the Chao1 estimator, and Recon v2.1 estimates of unobserved clonotypes. For all TCRbeta clonotypes obtained by the gDNA method from several donors, generation probabilities were computed with OLGA. TCRdb retrieved this table from immuneACCESS and kept in-frame rearrangements only. Not all clones are present; in checked studies, unresolved V genes account for under half, and no reason is known for the remainder. V, J and clone size derive from that table, while D and trimming were established from the DNA sequence. The sample contains about 1.1 million clones, 78% of them found a single time. 0.55% to 0.7% of the sample is in the top ten clones.

Concerning this clone itself: The antigen this receptor binds is unknown. Nothing much larger sits one base from this clone, and base qualities are not available. Other DNA variants within this sample encode the same CDR3.

The donors were healthy, HIV-negative adults with no recently reported acute infections or vaccinations. Every donor was a Caucasian adult living in Nashville, Tennessee, USA. Magnetic negative selection was used to enrich CD4+ T cells, after which naive cells were positively selected on CD45RA and the negative fraction became the memory subset. Blood was obtained by leukapheresis, after which PBMCs were separated by Ficoll-Histopaque density gradient centrifugation and cryopreserved in liquid nitrogen vapor phase. Purity and quantity of every magnetically sorted T cell population were checked by analytical flow cytometry. Genomic DNA was isolated from every sorted fraction and measured by UV absorbance on a Nanodrop 2000c.

This TCR was recovered from a man between 18 and 35 years old in good health. Some clones in this sample may be carry-over from other donors' samples. The sequencing input was memory CD4+ T cells from PBMCs. The cell subset or site label here, explained by the study, means: CD45RA-negative fraction. The rearranged segments are TRBV7-9 and TRBJ2-1; TRBD2 is possibly the D segment (5 matching bases). At the DNA level, the sequence is TGTGCCAGCAGCCCCAGCGGTCCCTACAATGAGCAGTTCTTC. It encodes CASSPSGPYNEQFF.